The 13 T cell receptor beta chains given below trace back to one sample, sequenced in a study of CD8+ T cells in alopecia areata. Extraction of RNA preceded its reverse transcription into cDNA, which served as the sequencing template. The method was immunoSEQ multiplex PCR; TCRdb's version includes in-frame clones alone and lacks a portion of them. This sample comprises approximately 110,000 clones, none seen once only. The sample consisted of lesional skin. The receptors were gathered from a C3H/HeJ mouse with alopecia areata. As its MHC haplotype, the strain has H2-k.

In its sample, this clone was seen a few times. Mouse gene names apply. Read coverage stops 4 residues before the CDR3 terminus; the germline J gene supplies the remainder. The chain employs TRBV13-2 and TRBJ2-2; D possibly corresponds to TRBD1 (5 bases). Trimming removed 0 bases at V and 3 bases at J, with 9 bases between. This CDR3 is 15 amino acids long. The germline CDR1 and CDR2 sequences are NNHNN and SYGAGS (reference sequence). The CDR3 is CASGDARGDTGQLYF. The CDR3 DNA, read in part, is TGTGCCAGCGGTGATGCAAGGGGTGACACCGGG.

This clone was observed a few times. Mouse gene names and germline throughout. The CDR3 is cut off 4 residues early in the read; its end comes from the germline J gene. The J gene is TRBJ2-1, the V gene TRBV19; 10 positions match TRBD2. Germline CDR1 FNHDT, CDR2 SITEND (reference sequence). The length of the CDR3 is 14 residues. After removal of 6 bases from V and 5 bases from J, the junction contained 5 bases not matched to a gene. CDR3 sequence: CASTGTGANAEQFF. Partial CDR3 DNA: TGTGCCAGCACCGGGACTGGGGCTAATGCT. The complete variable domain, with remaining parts taken from reference TRBV19 and TRBJ2-1, reads GGIITQTPKFLIGQEGQKLTLKCQQNFNHDTMYWYRQDSGKGLRLIYYSITENDLQKGDLSEGYDASREKKSSFSLTVTSAQKNEMAVFLCASTGTGANAEQFFGPGTRLTVL.

This clone has a handful of counts. A mismatch at residue 11 separates the TCRdb protein from the translated DNA, so the protein presented here was translated from the DNA. Germline and genes here are mouse. The read finishes 3 residues shy of the CDR3 end, and the germline J gene is used to complete it. The chain uses TRBV31 and TRBJ1-6; 9 bases align to TRBD1. TRBJ1-6 falls under the ORF class, with uncertain function. After removal of 3 bases from V and 3 bases from J, the junction contained 0 bases not matched to a gene. Per germline, CDR1 GKSSPN and CDR2 SITVG. The CDR3 contains 14 residues. The CDR3 spells CAWRTGGYNSPLYF. The part of the CDR3 DNA that was read is TGTGCCTGGAGGACAGGGGGCTATAATTCGCCC.

This clone was picked up a small number of times. Any gene name here is a mouse gene name. The missing CDR3 end, 4 residues past where the read stops, is filled in from the germline J gene. V usage is TRBV1 and J usage is TRBJ2-7; possibly TRBD1 for D (5 bases). The V gene lost 4 bases and the J gene lost 1 base, with 8 bases spanning the gap. CDR3 length: 13 amino acids. Germline V gives CDR1 NSQYPW, CDR2 LRSPGD (reference sequence). The sequenced CDR3 bases are TGCACCTGCAGTGGAGGGGTATCCTAT. Translation: CTCSGGVSY. The CDR3 reads in full as CTCSGGVSYEQYF.

In its sample, this clone was seen a few times. Germline and genes: mouse. CDR3 sequence reads: CASSIGTGHYAEQFF. CDR3 DNA, as far as it was read: TGTGCCAGCAGTATAGGGACAGGTCACTATGCT. The rearrangement uses TRBV19 and TRBJ2-1; 7 bases align to TRBD1. The read ends 4 residues early relative to the CDR3; the germline J gene fills the gap. The ends lost 0 bases at V and 2 bases at J; junction bases unmatched: 2. Germline V CDR1 and CDR2: FNHDT, SITEND (reference sequence). The CDR3 totals 15 residues.

This clone has more than one count but fewer than ten. Gene names denote mouse genes. The missing CDR3 end, 4 residues past where the read stops, is filled in from the germline J gene. The chain recombines TRBV1 with TRBJ2-5; 11 bases fit TRBD2. CDR1 is NSQYPW, CDR2 LRSPGD, per germline (reference sequence). With V trimmed by 2 bases and J by 0 bases, 4 bases remained unmatched. The CDR3 totals 17 residues. Partial CDR3 DNA: TGCACCTGCAGTGCAAACTGGGGGGGCTTTAACCAAGAC. Translation gives CTCSANWGGFNQD. In full, the CDR3 reads CTCSANWGGFNQDTQYF.

Concerning this clone: Genes here carry mouse names. From the germline J gene comes the end of the CDR3, since the read stops 4 residues before it. This sequence joins TRBV19 and TRBJ2-4; TRBD2 matches 11 bases. CDR3 length: 16 amino acids. J was trimmed by 0 bases and V by 5 bases; bases with no gene match: 5. From germline, CDR1 is FNHDT and CDR2 SITEND (reference sequence). The CDR3 loop is CASRRDWGTSQNTLYF. The part of the CDR3 DNA that was read is TGTGCCAGCAGACGGGACTGGGGGACTAGTCAAAAC.

This clone was counted between two and nine times. All gene names here are mouse names. The CDR3 sequence is CTCSAETNSQNTLYF. CDR3 DNA, as far as it was read: TGCACCTGCAGTGCAGAGACAAATAGTCAAAAC. This sequence joins TRBV1 and TRBJ2-4, with D hard to call. The CDR3 extends 4 residues past the end of the read, so its final part is completed from the germline J gene. Trimming took off 0 bases at V and 0 bases at J, with 7 bases between the two ends. Germline CDR1 reads NSQYPW; CDR2 reads LRSPGD (reference sequence). This CDR3 is 15 amino acids long.

Points on this clone: Genes here carry mouse names. Read sequence stops 4 residues before the CDR3 end, and the germline J gene provides the missing end. Different DNA sequences within this sample yield the same CDR3. The chain carries TRBV19 and TRBJ2-5; 7 positions match TRBD2. Germline loops: CDR1 FNHDT, CDR2 SITEND (reference sequence). This CDR3 has 14 residues. V was pared by 5 bases and J by 1 base, with 4 bases of the junction left unmatched. The CDR3 loop reads CASRPLGDQDTQYF. Incomplete CDR3 DNA: TGTGCCAGCAGGCCCCTGGGGGACCAAGAC.

With regard to this clone: Gene names refer to mouse genes. With the read ending 4 residues before the CDR3 end, the germline J gene is used to fill in that end. This chain connects TRBV13-3 to TRBJ1-1, with D perhaps matching TRBD1 (5 bases). The CDR3 has 13 amino acids. In germline, CDR1 is NNHDY, CDR2 SYVADS. The CDR3: CASSGGTGGEVFF. The CDR3 DNA, read in part, is TGTGCCAGCAGTGGCGGGACGGGGGGA.

As to this clone: Gene names refer to mouse genes. With the read ending 4 residues before the CDR3 end, the germline J gene is used to fill in that end. The chain carries TRBV17 and TRBJ2-5; a weak D match, TRBD1 (6 bases). This CDR3 is 14 amino acids long. Germline V gene sequence: CDR1 MNHDT, CDR2 YYDKIL. CDR3 bases read: TGTGCTAGCAGTAGAGATAACAGGGAAGAC. Its translation is CASSRDNRED. In full, the CDR3 reads CASSRDNREDTQYF.

This clone showed up many times. Mouse germline and gene names are used. The read ends 4 residues shy of where the CDR3 ends; the end is completed using the germline J gene. V usage is TRBV1 and J usage is TRBJ2-1; D may be TRBD2 (6 bases). The CDR3 sequence is 15 residues long. Trimming took off 0 bases at V and 4 bases at J, with 10 bases between the two ends. Germline V gene lookup returns CDR1 NSQYPW and CDR2 LRSPGD (reference sequence). The CDR3 bases that were read are TGCACCTGCAGTGCAGATATGGGGGTATATGCT. Amino acid sequence: CTCSADMGVYA. The CDR3 reads in full as CTCSADMGVYAEQFF.

Comment on this clone: Genes and germline are mouse. Sequencing ends 4 residues short of the CDR3 end; the germline J gene provides the rest. V usage is TRBV1 and J usage is TRBJ1-4; 8 bases are shared with TRBD1. The germline CDR1 and CDR2 sequences are NSQYPW and LRSPGD (reference sequence). This CDR3 is built from 16 residues. This CDR3 reads CTCSARRPGGGERLFF. CDR3 bases read: TGCACCTGCAGTGCGCGCAGGCCAGGGGGCGGCGAA.